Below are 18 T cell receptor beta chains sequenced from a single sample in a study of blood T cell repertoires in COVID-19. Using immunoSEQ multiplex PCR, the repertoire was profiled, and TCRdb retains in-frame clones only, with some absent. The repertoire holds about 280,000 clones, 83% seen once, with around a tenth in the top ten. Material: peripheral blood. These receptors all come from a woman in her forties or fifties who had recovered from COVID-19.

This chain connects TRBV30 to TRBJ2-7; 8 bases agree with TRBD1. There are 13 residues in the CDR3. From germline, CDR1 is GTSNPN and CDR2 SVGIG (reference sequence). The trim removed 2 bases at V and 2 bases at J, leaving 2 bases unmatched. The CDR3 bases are TGTGCCTGGAGTACAGGGGGTCCCTACGAGCAGTACTTC. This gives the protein CAWSTGGPYEQYF.

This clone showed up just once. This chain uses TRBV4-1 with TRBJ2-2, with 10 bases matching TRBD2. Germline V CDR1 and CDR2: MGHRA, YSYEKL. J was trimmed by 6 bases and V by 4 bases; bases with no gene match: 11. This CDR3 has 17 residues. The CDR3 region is CASSLRASGRGAGELFF. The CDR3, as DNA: TGCGCCAGCAGCCTAAGGGCTAGCGGGAGAGGCGCCGGGGAGCTGTTTTTT.

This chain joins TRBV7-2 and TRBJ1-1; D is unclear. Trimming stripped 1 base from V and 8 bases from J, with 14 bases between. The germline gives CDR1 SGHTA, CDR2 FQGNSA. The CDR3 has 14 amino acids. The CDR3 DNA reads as TGTGCCAGCAGCTTAGGAACTAATACCCGAGAAGCTTTCTTT. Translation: CASSLGTNTREAFF.

DNA of the CDR3: TGTGCCAGCAGTTTTCGGGGATCTGGGGCCAACGTCCTGACTTTC. It codes for CASSFRGSGANVLTF. This sequence joins TRBV28 and TRBJ2-6; D might be TRBD2 (5 bases). CDR3 length: 15 residues. The germline CDR1 and CDR2 sequences are MDHEN and SYDVKM. Trimming left V 3 bases short and J 1 base short, with 7 bases between.

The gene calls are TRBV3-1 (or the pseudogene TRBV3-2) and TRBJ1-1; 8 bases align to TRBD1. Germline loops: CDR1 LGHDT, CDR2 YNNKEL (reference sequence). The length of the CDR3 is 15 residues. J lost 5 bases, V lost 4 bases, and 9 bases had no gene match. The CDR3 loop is CASSRLDRVDTEAFF. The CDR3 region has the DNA TGTGCCAGCAGCCGCCTGGACAGGGTAGATACTGAAGCTTTCTTT.

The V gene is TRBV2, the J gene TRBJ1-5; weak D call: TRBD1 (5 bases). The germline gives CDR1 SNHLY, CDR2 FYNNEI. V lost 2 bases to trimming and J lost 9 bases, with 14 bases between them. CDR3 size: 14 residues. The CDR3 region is CASSENRAGGPQHF. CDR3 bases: TGTGCCAGCAGTGAAAATCGGGCGGGGGGGCCCCAGCATTTT.

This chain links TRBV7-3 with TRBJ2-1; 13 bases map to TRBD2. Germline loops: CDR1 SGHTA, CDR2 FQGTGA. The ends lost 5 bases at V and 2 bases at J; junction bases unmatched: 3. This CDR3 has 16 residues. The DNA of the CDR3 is TGTGCCAGCAGCACCGGGACTAGCGGGGCCTACAATGAGCAGTTCTTC. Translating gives CASSTGTSGAYNEQFF.

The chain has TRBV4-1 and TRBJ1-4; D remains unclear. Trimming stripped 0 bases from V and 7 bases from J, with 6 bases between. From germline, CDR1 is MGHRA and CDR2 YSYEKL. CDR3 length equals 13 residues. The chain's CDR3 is CASSQEHLEKLFF. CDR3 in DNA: TGCGCCAGCAGCCAAGAACACCTTGAAAAACTGTTTTTT.

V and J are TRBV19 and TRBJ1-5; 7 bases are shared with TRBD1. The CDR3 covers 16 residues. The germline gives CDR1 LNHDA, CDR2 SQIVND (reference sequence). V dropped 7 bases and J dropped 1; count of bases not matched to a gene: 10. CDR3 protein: CASMRGTGASNQPQHF. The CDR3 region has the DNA TGTGCCAGTATGAGGGGTACAGGGGCGAGCAATCAGCCCCAGCATTTT.

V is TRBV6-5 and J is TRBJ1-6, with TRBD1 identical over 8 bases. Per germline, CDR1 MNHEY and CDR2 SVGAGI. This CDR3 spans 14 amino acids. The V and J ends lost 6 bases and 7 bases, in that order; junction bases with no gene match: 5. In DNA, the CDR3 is TGTGCCAGCAGACGGACAGGGAGGAATTCACCCCTCCACTTT. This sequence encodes CASRRTGRNSPLHF.

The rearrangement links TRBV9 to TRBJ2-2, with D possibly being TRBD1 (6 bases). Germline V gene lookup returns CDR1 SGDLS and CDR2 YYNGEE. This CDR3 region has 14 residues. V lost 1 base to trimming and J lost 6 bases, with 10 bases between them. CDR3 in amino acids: CASSVQGRSGELFF. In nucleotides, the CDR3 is TGTGCCAGCAGCGTACAGGGGCGGTCCGGGGAGCTGTTTTTT.

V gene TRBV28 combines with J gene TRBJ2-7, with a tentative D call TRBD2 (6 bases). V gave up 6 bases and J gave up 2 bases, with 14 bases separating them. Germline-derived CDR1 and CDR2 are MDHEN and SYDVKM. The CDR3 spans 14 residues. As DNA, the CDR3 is TGTGCCAGCAGGCGGGACGGGGACCCCTACGAGCAGTACTTC. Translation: CASRRDGDPYEQYF.

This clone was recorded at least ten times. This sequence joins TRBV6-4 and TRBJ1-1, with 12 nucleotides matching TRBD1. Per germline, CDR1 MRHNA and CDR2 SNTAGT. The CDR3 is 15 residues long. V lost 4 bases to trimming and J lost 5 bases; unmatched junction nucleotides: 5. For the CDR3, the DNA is TGTGCCAGCAGTGCCGGGACAGGGGGCAAGACTGAAGCTTTCTTT. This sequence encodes CASSAGTGGKTEAFF.

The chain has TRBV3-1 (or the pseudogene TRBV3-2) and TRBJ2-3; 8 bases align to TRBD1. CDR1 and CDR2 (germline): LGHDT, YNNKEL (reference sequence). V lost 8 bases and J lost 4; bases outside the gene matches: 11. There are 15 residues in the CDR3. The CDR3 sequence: CASGWTGSRADTQYF. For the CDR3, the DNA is TGTGCCAGCGGATGGACAGGGAGCCGCGCAGATACGCAGTATTTT.

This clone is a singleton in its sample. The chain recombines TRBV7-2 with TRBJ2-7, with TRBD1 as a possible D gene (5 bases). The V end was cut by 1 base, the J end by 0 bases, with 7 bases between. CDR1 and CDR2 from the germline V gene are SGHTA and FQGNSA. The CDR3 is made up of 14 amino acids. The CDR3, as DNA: TGTGCCAGCAGCTTAGTGACAGACTCCTACGAGCAGTACTTC. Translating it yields CASSLVTDSYEQYF.

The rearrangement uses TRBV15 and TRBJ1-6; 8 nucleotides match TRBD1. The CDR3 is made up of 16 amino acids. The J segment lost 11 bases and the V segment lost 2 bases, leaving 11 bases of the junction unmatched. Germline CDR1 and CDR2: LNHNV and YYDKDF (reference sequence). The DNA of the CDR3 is TGTGCCACCAGCAGAAAGACAGGGGTAGGCGGGACACCCCTCCACTTT. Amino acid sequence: CATSRKTGVGGTPLHF.

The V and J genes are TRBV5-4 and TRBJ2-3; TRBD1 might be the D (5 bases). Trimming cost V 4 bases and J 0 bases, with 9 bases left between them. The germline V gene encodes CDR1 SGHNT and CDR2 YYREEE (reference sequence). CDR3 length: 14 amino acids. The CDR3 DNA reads TGTGCCAGCAGCATAGACAGAAGCACAGATACGCAGTATTTT. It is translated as CASSIDRSTDTQYF.

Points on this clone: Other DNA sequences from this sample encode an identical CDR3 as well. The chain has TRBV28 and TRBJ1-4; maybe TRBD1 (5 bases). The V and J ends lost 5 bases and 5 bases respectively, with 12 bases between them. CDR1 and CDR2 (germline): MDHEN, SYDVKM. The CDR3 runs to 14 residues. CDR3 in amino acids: CASSPPGLNEKLFF. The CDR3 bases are TGTGCCAGCAGTCCCCCGGGACTGAATGAAAAACTGTTTTTT.